This T cell receptor beta chain was retrieved from a study of T cells in Graves' hyperthyroidism and ophthalmopathy. Researchers took RNA transcripts and amplified the TCR beta CDR3 regions from them. The TCR CDR3 was amplified in a first-round RT-PCR using the HTBI primer set. MiXCR was run by TCRdb on the multiplex PCR reads, yielding one entry per CDR3 protein. The sample records 560,000 or so distinct CDR3 sequences, roughly 46% being singletons. The study's findings and limits: The blood repertoire included most of the expanded thyroid clonotypes above 0.001. Ophthalmopathy cases were set apart from stable hyperthyroidism by a 13 V-J model.

This clonotype showed up just a few times. Its antigen is still unknown. Germline CDR1 and CDR2: SGDLS and YYNGEE. The CDR3 has 13 residues. V lost 5 bases and J 0 bases, leaving 8 bases between the germline ends. Specimen: peripheral blood or thyroid tissue (not recorded which). The source is a woman in her late teens or twenties with Graves' hyperthyroidism. V is TRBV9 and J is TRBJ1-2, with D perhaps matching TRBD1 (6 bases). Written as DNA, the CDR3 is TGTGCCAGCAGACCAGGGGCTAACTATGGCTACACCTTC. This codes for CASRPGANYGYTF.